This entry is about one T cell receptor (beta chain). Its antigen remains unknown. The CDR3 is made up of 17 amino acids. Germline V gene data show CDR1 as LGHNA and CDR2 as YSLEER. V shed 0 bases and J 1 base; nucleotides not matched to a gene: 4. This specimen belongs to a study of Ad26.COV2.S vaccination and SARS-CoV-2 variants. Study overall: Intramuscular Ad26.COV2.S doses were given once or twice, 56 days apart. Points from the study as a whole: Spike-specific TCR breadth ran higher among vaccine recipients than placebo recipients. Total responses of T cells may have been underestimated by the analyses of TCR breadth and depth.

Here immunoSEQ multiplex PCR was the method, and the copy in TCRdb shows in-frame clones only, minus some. Of fewer than 400,000 clones listed, over 75% are singletons. Treatment described: roughly 20 received Ad26.COV2.S at low or high dose, single or two shots; several received placebo; per-sample allocation not given. Repertoires come from day 63 after the first vaccine or placebo injection. An adult aged 18-55 years in Boston served as the donor. This specimen consisted of peripheral blood, obtained in a trial of Ad26.COV2.S vaccine versus placebo. V usage is TRBV4-3 and J usage is TRBJ2-5; 11 bases agree with TRBD1. The source is a person aged 18 to 65 who received the Ad26.COV2.S COVID-19 vaccine or a placebo. The CDR3 DNA sequence: TGCGCCAGCAGCCAAGATGGGACAGGGGGTACCCAAGAGACCCAGTACTTC. Protein: CASSQDGTGGTQETQYF.